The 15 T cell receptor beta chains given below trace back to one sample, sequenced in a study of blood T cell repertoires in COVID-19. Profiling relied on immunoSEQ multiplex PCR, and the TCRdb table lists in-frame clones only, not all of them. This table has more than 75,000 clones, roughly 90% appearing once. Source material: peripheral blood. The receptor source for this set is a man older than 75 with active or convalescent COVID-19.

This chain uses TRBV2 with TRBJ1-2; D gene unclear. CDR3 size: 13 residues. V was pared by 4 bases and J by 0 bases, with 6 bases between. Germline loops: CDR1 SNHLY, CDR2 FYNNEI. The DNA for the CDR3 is TGTGCCAGCAGTGGTGCGGCTAACTATGGCTACACCTTC. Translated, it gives CASSGAANYGYTF.

Here the CDR3 reads CASSTLLGRGKNIQYF. DNA of the CDR3: TGTGCCAGTAGTACCTTACTAGGTCGGGGCAAAAACATTCAGTACTTC. The chain employs TRBV19 and TRBJ2-4; D might be TRBD2 (5 bases). Germline V gene sequence: CDR1 LNHDA, CDR2 SQIVND (reference sequence). With 4 bases removed from V and 3 bases from J, the gap between germline ends came to 16 bases. The CDR3 has 16 amino acids.

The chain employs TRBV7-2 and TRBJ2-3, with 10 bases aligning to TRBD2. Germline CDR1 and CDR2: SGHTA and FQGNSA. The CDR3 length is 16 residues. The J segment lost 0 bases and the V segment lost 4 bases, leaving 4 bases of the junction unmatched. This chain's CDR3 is CASSWTSGPSTDTQYF. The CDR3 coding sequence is TGTGCCAGCAGCTGGACTAGCGGTCCTAGCACAGATACGCAGTATTTT.

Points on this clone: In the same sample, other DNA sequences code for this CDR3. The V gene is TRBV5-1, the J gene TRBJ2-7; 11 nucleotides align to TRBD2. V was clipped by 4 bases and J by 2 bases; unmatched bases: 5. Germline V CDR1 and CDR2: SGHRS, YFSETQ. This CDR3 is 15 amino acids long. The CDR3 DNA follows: TGCGCCAGCAGCACGGGGACTAGCGGAACCTACGAGCAGTACTTC. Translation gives CASSTGTSGTYEQYF. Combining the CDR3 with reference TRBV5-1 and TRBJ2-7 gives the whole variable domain KAGVTQTPRYLIKTRGQQVTLSCSPISGHRSVSWYQQTPGQGLQFLFEYFSETQRNKGNFPGRFSGRQFSNSRSEMNVSTLELGDSALYLCASSTGTSGTYEQYFGPGTRLTVT.

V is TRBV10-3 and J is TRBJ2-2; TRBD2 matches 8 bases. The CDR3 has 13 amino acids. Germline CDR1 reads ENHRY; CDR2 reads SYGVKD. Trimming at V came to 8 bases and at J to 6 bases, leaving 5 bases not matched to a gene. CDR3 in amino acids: CAIGLAGAGELFF. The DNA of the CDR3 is TGTGCCATCGGACTAGCCGGCGCCGGGGAGCTGTTTTTT.

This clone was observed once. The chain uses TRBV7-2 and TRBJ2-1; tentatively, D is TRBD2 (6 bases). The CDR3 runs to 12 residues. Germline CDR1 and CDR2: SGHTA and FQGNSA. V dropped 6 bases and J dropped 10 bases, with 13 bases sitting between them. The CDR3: CASSSGLREQFF. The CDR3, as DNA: TGTGCCAGCAGTTCAGGACTACGCGAGCAGTTCTTC.

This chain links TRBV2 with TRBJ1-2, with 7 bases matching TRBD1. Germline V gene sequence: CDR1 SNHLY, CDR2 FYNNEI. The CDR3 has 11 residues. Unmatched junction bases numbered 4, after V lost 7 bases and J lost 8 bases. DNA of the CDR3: TGTGCCAGCAAACAGGGGAGAGGCTACACCTTC. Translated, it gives CASKQGRGYTF.

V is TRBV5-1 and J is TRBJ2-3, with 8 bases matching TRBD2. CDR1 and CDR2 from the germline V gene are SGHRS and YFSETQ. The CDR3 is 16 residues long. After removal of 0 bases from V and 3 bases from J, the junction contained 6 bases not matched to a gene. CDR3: CASSLGSGIGTDTQYF. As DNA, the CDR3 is TGCGCCAGCAGCTTGGGTAGCGGGATAGGGACAGATACGCAGTATTTT.

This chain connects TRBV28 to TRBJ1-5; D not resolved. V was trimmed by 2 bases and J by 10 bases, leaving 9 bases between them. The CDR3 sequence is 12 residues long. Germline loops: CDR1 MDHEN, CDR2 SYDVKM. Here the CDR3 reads CASSLELYPQHF. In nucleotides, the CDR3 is TGTGCCAGCAGTTTAGAACTATATCCCCAGCATTTT.

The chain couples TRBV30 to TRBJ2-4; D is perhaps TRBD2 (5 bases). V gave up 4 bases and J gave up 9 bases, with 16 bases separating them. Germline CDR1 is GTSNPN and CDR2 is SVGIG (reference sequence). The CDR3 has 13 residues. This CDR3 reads CAWTTLDSSIQYF. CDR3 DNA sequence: TGTGCCTGGACCACATTGGACTCTAGCATTCAGTACTTC. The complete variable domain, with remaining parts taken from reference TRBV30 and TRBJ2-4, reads SQTIHQWPATLVQPVGSPLSLECTVEGTSNPNLYWYRQAAGRGLQLLFYSVGIGQISSEVPQNLSASRPQDRQFILSSKKLLLSDSGFYLCAWTTLDSSIQYFGAGTRLSVL.

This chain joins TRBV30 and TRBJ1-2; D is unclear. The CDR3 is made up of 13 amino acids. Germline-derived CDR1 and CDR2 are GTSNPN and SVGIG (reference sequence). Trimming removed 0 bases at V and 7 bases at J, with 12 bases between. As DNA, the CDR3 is TGTGCCTGGAGTGTCTCTCGGTGGGCTGGCTACACCTTC. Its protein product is CAWSVSRWAGYTF.

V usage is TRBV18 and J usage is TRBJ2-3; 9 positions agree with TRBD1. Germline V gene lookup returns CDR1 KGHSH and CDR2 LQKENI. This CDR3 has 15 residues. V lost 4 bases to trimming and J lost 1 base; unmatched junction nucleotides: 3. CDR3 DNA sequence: TGTGCCAGCTCACAGGACAGGGGCGGCACAGATACGCAGTATTTT. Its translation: CASSQDRGGTDTQYF.

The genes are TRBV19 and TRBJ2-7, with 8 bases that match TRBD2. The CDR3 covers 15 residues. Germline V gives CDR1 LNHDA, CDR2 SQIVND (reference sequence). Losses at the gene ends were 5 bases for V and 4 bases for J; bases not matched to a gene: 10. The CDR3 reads CASSRSGSRAYEQYF. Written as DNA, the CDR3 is TGTGCCAGTAGTCGCAGCGGGAGTAGAGCGTACGAGCAGTACTTC.

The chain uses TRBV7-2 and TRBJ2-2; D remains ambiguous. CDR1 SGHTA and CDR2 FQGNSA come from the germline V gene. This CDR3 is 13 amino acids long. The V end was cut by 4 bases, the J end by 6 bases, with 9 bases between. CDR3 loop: CASSSLLPGELFF. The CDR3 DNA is TGTGCCAGCAGCTCCCTCCTCCCCGGGGAGCTGTTTTTT. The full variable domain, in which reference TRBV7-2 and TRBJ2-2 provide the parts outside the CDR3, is GAGVSQSPSNKVTEKGKDVELRCDPISGHTALYWYRQSLGQGLEFLIYFQGNSAPDKSGLPSDRFSAERTGGSVSTLTIQRTQQEDSAVYLCASSSLLPGELFFGEGSRLTVL.

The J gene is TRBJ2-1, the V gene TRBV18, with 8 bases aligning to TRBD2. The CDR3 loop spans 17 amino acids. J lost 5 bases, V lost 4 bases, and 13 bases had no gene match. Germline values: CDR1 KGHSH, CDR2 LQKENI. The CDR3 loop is CASSRKIRREVHNEQFF. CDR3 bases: TGTGCCAGCTCACGGAAGATCAGGCGGGAGGTACACAATGAGCAGTTCTTC. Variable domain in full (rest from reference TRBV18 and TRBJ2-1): NAGVMQNPRHLVRRRGQEARLRCSPMKGHSHVYWYRQLPEEGLKFMVYLQKENIIDESGMPKERFSAEFPKEGPSILRIQQVVRGDSAAYFCASSRKIRREVHNEQFFGPGTRLTVL.